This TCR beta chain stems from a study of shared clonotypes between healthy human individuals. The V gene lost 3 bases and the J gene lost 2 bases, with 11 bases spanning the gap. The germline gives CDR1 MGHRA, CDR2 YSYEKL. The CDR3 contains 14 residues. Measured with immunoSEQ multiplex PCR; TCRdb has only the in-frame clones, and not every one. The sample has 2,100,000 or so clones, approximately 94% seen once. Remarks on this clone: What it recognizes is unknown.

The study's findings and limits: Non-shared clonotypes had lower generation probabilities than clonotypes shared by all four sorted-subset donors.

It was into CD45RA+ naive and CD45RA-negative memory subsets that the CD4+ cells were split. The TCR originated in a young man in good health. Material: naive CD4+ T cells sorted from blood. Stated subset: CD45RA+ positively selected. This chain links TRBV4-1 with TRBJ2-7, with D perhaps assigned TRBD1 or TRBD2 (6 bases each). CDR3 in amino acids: CASSHAGEAYEQYF. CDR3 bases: TGCGCCAGCAGCCACGCAGGGGAGGCCTACGAGCAGTACTTC.